What follows are 2 T cell receptor beta chains derived from one specimen sequenced in a study of breast tumors, draining lymph nodes, adjacent tissues. From the multiplex PCR reads, TCRdb called clonotypes with MiXCR, one entry per CDR3 protein. In the table there are 200,000 to 300,000 distinct CDR3 sequences, roughly 30% of which are singletons. Breast cancer patients provided tissue from their axillary draining lymph nodes. The source material was axillary lymph node tissue. These receptors were collected from a female donor with breast cancer. Some clones in this sample may be carry-over from other donors' samples.

This clonotype was recorded at least ten times. The V and J genes are TRBV5-1 and TRBJ2-6; TRBD1 aligns across 8 bases. Losses at the gene ends were 4 bases for V and 3 bases for J; bases not matched to a gene: 6. The germline CDR1 and CDR2 sequences are SGHRS and YFSETQ. The CDR3 loop spans 16 amino acids. CDR3 DNA sequence: TGCGCCAGCAGCCCCCTCAGGGGGCTTGGGGCCAACGTCCTGACTTTC. Protein product: CASSPLRGLGANVLTF.

The table lists this clonotype with a count of one. J is TRBJ1-6 and V is TRBV9; a possible D gene is TRBD1 (5 bases). Germline V gives CDR1 SGDLS, CDR2 YYNGEE. This CDR3 spans 15 amino acids. The V and J ends lost 2 bases and 9 bases respectively, with 15 bases between them. DNA of the CDR3: TGTGCCAGCAGCGTGGGGGGGGGATTGCGTTCACCCCTCCACTTT. Residues: CASSVGGGLRSPLHF.